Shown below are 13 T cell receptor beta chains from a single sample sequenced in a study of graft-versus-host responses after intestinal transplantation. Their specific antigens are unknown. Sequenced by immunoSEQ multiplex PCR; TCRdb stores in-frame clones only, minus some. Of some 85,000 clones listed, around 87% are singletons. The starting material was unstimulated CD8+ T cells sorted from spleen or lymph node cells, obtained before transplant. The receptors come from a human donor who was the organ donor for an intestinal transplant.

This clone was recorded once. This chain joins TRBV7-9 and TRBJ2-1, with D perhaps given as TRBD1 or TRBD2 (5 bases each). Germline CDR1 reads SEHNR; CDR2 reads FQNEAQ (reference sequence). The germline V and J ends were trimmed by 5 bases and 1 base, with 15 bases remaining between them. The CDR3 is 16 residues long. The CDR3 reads CASSPMWGRSYNEQFF. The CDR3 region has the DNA TGTGCCAGCAGCCCAATGTGGGGACGTTCCTACAATGAGCAGTTCTTC.

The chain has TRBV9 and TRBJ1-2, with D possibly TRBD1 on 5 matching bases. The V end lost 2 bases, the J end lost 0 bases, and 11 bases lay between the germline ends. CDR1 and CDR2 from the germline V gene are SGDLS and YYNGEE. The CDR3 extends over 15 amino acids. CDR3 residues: CASSVLGLSNYGYTF. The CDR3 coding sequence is TGTGCCAGCAGCGTGCTGGGACTCTCTAACTATGGCTACACCTTC.

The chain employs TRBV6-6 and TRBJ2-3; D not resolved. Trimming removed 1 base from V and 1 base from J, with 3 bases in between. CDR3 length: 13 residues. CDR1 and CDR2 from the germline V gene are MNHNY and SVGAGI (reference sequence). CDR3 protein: CASSYFGTDTQYF. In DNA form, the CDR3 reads TGTGCCAGCAGTTACTTCGGCACAGATACGCAGTATTTT.

The CDR3 here is CASSFGGAGELFF. The CDR3 coding sequence is TGTGCCAGCAGCTTCGGGGGGGCCGGGGAGCTGTTTTTT. The chain recombines TRBV5-4 with TRBJ2-2, with 8 bases identical to TRBD2. Trimming took 2 bases from V and 6 from J; bases not matched to a gene: 0. CDR3 length: 13 residues. Germline assignment: CDR1 SGHNT and CDR2 YYREEE (reference sequence).

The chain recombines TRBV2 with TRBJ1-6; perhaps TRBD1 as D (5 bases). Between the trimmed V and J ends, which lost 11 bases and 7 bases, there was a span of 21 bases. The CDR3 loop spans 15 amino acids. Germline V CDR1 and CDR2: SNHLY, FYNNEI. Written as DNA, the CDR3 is TGTGCCTACTTGATCGTGGGACGGACCAATTCACCCCTCCACTTT. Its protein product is CAYLIVGRTNSPLHF.

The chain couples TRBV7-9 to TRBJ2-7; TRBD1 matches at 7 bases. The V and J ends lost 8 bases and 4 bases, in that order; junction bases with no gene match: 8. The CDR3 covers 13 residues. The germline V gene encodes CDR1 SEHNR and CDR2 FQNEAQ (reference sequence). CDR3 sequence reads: CASCPGTVYEQYF. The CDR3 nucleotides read TGTGCCAGCTGCCCCGGGACAGTTTACGAGCAGTACTTC.

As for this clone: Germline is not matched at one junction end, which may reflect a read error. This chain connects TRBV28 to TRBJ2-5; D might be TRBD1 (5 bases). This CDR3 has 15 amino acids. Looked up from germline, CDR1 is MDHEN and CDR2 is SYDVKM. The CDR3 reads CASSLLGQSQGTQYF. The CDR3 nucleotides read TGTGCCAGCAGTTTGTTGGGGCAGAGCCAAGGGACCCAGTACTTC.

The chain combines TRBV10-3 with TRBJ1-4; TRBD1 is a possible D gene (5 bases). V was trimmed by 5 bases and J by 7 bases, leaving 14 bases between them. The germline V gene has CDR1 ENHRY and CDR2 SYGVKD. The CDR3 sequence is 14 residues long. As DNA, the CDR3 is TGTGCCATCAGTCCTGACCCCGGGGGTGAAAAACTGTTTTTT. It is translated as CAISPDPGGEKLFF.

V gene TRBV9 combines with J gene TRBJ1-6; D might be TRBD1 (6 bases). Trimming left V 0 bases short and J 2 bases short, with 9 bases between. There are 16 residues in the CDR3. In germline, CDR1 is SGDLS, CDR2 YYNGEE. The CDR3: CASSVAPGAYNSPLHF. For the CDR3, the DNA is TGTGCCAGCAGCGTAGCACCAGGGGCCTATAATTCACCCCTCCACTTT.

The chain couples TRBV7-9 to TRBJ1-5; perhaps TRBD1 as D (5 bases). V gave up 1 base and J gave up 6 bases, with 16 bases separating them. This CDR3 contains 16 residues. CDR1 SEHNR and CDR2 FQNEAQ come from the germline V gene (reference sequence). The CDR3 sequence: CASSLGAGPAFQPQHF. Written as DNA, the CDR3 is TGTGCCAGCAGCTTAGGGGCGGGACCGGCGTTTCAGCCCCAGCATTTT.

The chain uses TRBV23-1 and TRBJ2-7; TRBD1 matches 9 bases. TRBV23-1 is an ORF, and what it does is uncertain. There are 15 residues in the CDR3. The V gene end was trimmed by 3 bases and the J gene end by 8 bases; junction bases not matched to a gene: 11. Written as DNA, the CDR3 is TGCGCCAGCAGTCACGGGACAGGGCCTGTGATCAAGCAGTACTTC. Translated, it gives CASSHGTGPVIKQYF.

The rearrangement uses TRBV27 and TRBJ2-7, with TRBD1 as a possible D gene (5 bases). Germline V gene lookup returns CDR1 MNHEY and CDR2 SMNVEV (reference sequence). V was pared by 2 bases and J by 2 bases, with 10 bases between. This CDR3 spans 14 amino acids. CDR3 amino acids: CASSLQGSPYEQYF. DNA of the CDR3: TGTGCCAGCAGTTTACAGGGATCTCCCTACGAGCAGTACTTC.

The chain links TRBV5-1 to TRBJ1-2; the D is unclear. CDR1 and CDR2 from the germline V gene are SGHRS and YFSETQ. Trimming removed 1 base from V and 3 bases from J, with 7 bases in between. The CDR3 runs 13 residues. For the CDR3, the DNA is TGCGCCAGCAGCTTGTGGCCCCACTATGGCTACACCTTC. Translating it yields CASSLWPHYGYTF.